This T cell receptor beta chain was found in a study of T cells in Graves' hyperthyroidism and ophthalmopathy. This CDR3 contains 15 residues. Looked up from germline, CDR1 is KGHSH and CDR2 is LQKENI. V was pared by 3 bases and J by 2 bases, with 10 bases between. This clonotype occurred many times. Patients were excluded because of uncontrolled infection, other autoimmune disease, pregnancy or lactation. Amplification of TCR beta CDR3 regions was performed using RNA transcripts as template. During a first-round RT-PCR of the TCR CDR3, the HTBI primer set was used. TCRdb independently ran MiXCR on the multiplex PCR reads; one entry per CDR3 protein. The data contain about 400,000 distinct CDR3 sequences, just under 15% of them singletons.

The origin of this receptor is a woman aged 25-40 years with Graves' hyperthyroidism. This rearrangement joins TRBV18 to TRBJ1-4; D not certain. What was sequenced was blood. The CDR3 region is CASSPQEATNEKLFF. The CDR3 bases are TGTGCCAGCTCACCTCAGGAGGCCACTAATGAAAAACTGTTTTTT.